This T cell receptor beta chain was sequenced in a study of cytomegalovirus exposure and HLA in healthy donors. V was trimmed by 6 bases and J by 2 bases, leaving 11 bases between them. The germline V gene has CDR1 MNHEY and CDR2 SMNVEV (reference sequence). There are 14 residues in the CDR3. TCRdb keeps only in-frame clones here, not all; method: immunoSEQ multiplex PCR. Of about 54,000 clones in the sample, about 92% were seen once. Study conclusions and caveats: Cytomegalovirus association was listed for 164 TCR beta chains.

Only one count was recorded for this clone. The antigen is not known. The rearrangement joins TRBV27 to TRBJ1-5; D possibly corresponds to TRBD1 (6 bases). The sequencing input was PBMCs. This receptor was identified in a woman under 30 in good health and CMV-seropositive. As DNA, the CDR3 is TGTGCCAGCAGCCCGGACAGCCGCAATCAGCCCCAGCATTTT. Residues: CASSPDSRNQPQHF.